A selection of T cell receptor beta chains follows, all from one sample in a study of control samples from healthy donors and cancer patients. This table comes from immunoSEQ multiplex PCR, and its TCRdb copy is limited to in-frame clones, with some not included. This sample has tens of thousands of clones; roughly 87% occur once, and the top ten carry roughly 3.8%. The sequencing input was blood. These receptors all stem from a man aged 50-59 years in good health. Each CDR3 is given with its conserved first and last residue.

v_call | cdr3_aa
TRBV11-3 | CASSFRTYEQYF
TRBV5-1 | CASSLKDRIDGYTF
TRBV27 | CASRQIGTATEAFF
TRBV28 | CASNSRAGTSGRGEQFF
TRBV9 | CASSEVTNGNTIYF
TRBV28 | CASSISQGSGDTQYF
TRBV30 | CAWIPQIANYGYTF
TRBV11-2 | CASSLSAGLDTEAFF
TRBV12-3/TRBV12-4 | CASSFVDLGEQYF
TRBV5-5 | CASSTLAGEADTQYF
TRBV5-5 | CASSLQGDTEAFF
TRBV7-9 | CASSLAQIANTGELFF
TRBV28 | CASTRWAAGNYGYTF
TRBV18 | CASSPGTGTSYEQYF
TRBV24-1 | CATSDSLRGQGYTF
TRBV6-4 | CASRRESGLVHEQFF
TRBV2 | CASSPRGGWTEAFF
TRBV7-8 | CASSLEVAGGGYTSTDTQYF
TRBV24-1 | CATNQDTGELFF
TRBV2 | CASSEQTGISNQPQHF
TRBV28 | CASSFPRGQVPVFNYGYTF
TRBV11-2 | CASKYLQNTDTQYF
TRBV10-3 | CAISESEAYTNEKLFF
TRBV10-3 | CAITRGQGEAEAFF
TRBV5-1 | CASNSGQGGGYTF